This passage covers 29 T cell receptor beta chains from one sample sequenced in a study of human T cells and chemical hapten exposure. As to time point: patch test 1, 2 weeks after DPC sensitization. Treatment specified: therapeutic diphenylcyclopropenone sensitization with weekly scalp DPC. Each CDR3 protein gets one entry after TCRdb re-called the RACE reads with MiXCR. This table holds about 360,000 distinct CDR3 sequences, about 4.8% found once. The source was whole blood, collected in connection with sensitization to the hapten diphenylcyclopropenone (DPC). These receptors came from a woman aged 50 to 65 with alopecia areata. Some clones in this sample may be carry-over from other donors' samples.

The table lists this clonotype with many counts. V and J are TRBV5-1 and TRBJ2-5; no clear D. The CDR3 is made up of 12 amino acids. V lost 4 bases and J 2 bases, leaving 6 bases between the germline ends. Germline CDR1 SGHRS, CDR2 YFSETQ. Here the CDR3 reads CASSQLQETQYF. The CDR3 DNA follows: TGCGCCAGCAGCCAACTTCAAGAGACCCAGTACTTC.

The chain combines TRBV9 with TRBJ2-3; D not resolved. V was clipped by 5 bases and J by 0 bases, with 13 bases between them. The CDR3 is made up of 15 amino acids. The germline V gene encodes CDR1 SGDLS and CDR2 YYNGEE. The CDR3 here is CASSSHAGSTDTQYF. CDR3 sequence (DNA): TGTGCCAGCAGTTCCCACGCTGGAAGCACAGATACGCAGTATTTT.

This clonotype was found many times. The chain carries TRBV13 and TRBJ2-5; TRBD2 matches at 11 bases. The CDR3 sequence is 14 residues long. The trim removed 5 bases at V and 2 bases at J, leaving 1 base unmatched. Germline V gives CDR1 PRHDT, CDR2 FYEKMQ (reference sequence). In DNA, the CDR3 is TGTGCCAGCAGCATAGCGGGGGGGCAAGAGACCCAGTACTTC. It translates to CASSIAGGQETQYF.

This clonotype has only a few counts. The rearrangement links TRBV20-1 to TRBJ2-1; D not resolved. The germline V gene encodes CDR1 DFQATT and CDR2 SNEGSKA (reference sequence). The V end lost 0 bases, the J end lost 15 bases, and 18 bases lay between the germline ends. This CDR3 is 13 amino acids long. The CDR3 DNA follows: TGCAGTGCTAGAGATCAAAACACCGACTCTACGTTCTTC. Its translation is CSARDQNTDSTFF.

This clonotype was observed many times. This chain links TRBV10-2 with TRBJ1-4; TRBD1 matches 8 bases. The trim removed 6 bases at V and 2 bases at J, leaving 8 bases unmatched. The CDR3 is 16 residues long. Germline lookup yields CDR1 WSHSY and CDR2 SAAADI. The DNA for the CDR3 is TGCGCCAGCAGCCCTTTGCAGGGGGCCACTAATGAAAAACTGTTTTTT. Its translation: CASSPLQGATNEKLFF.

The chain has TRBV4-1 and TRBJ2-5; D unclear. This CDR3 comprises 10 residues. The germline CDR1 and CDR2 sequences are MGHRA and YSYEKL. V was cut by 4 bases and J by 9 bases, with 6 bases left in between. This CDR3 is CASSPGAQYF. Here the CDR3 DNA reads TGCGCCAGCAGCCCCGGAGCCCAGTACTTC.

This clonotype was found many times. The V gene is TRBV28, the J gene TRBJ2-7; D unclear. The CDR3 length is 12 residues. Germline V gene sequence: CDR1 MDHEN, CDR2 SYDVKM. V was clipped by 0 bases and J by 5 bases, with 5 bases between them. CDR3: CASSLWLNEQYF. As DNA, the CDR3 is TGTGCCAGCAGTTTATGGTTGAACGAGCAGTACTTC.

This clonotype was seen ten or more times. The V and J genes are TRBV11-2 and TRBJ1-2; 12 bases align to TRBD1. V lost 0 bases and J lost 8; bases outside the gene matches: 7. CDR1 and CDR2 from the germline V gene are SGHAT and FQNNGV. This CDR3 region has 16 residues. The CDR3 DNA is TGTGCCAGCAGCTTAGATCGGGGGACAGGGGGCCGAGGCTACACCTTC. It encodes CASSLDRGTGGRGYTF.

Many counts were recorded for this clonotype. V usage is TRBV7-2 and J usage is TRBJ1-5; TRBD1 agrees at 7 bases. Germline-derived CDR1 and CDR2 are SGHTA and FQGNSA. The CDR3 contains 16 residues. V shed 2 bases and J 0 bases; nucleotides not matched to a gene: 4. The CDR3 region is CASSLQGGHSNQPQHF. In nucleotides, the CDR3 is TGTGCCAGCAGCTTACAGGGGGGCCATAGCAATCAGCCCCAGCATTTT.

This clonotype has at least ten counts. The chain recombines TRBV28 with TRBJ2-5; D possibly uses TRBD1 or TRBD2 (5 bases each). The germline V gene has CDR1 MDHEN and CDR2 SYDVKM. Trimming took 3 bases from V and 4 from J, leaving 9 bases between them. The CDR3 is made up of 13 amino acids. In DNA form, the CDR3 reads TGTGCCAGCAGTTTGGGACCACCAGAGACCCAGTACTTC. This encodes CASSLGPPETQYF. The variable domain in full, completed from reference TRBV28 and TRBJ2-5, reads DVKVTQSSRYLVKRTGEKVFLECVQDMDHENMFWYRQDPGLGLRLIYFSYDVKMKEKGDIPEGYSVSREKKERFSLILESASTNQTSMYLCASSLGPPETQYFGPGTRLLVL.

This rearrangement joins TRBV29-1 to TRBJ1-1, with 7 bases lining up with TRBD1. This CDR3 has 12 residues. CDR1 and CDR2 (germline): SQVTM, ANQGSEA. Trimming at V came to 7 bases and at J to 1 base, leaving 3 bases not matched to a gene. The DNA for the CDR3 is TGCAGCGCCAGACAGGGGAACACTGAAGCTTTCTTT. Encoded protein: CSARQGNTEAFF.

The chain combines TRBV20-1 with TRBJ1-2; no definite D call. V was trimmed by 7 bases and J by 3 bases, leaving 15 bases between them. CDR1 is DFQATT and CDR2 is SNEGSKA in the germline V gene (reference sequence). This CDR3 region has 13 residues. The CDR3 reads CSVRQEVDYGYTF. CDR3 coding DNA: TGCAGTGTGCGTCAAGAGGTCGACTATGGCTACACCTTC.

Worth noting for this clonotype: With a much larger clone just one base away, this may be a read error. Given the absence of the conserved phenylalanine or tryptophan at the CDR3 end, a read error is likely. The CDR3 nucleotides read TGTGCCAGCAGTCCACGAGGAGGGTCCCAGTACCTC. Translated: CASSPRGGSQYL. The V gene is TRBV6-5, the J gene TRBJ2-5, with D maybe TRBD2 (6 bases). The CDR3 runs to 12 residues. CDR1 is MNHEY and CDR2 is SVGAGI in the germline V gene. V was cut by 5 bases and J by 9 bases, with 13 bases left in between.

This chain uses TRBV10-3 with TRBJ2-7; the D is unclear. Germline CDR1 and CDR2: ENHRY and SYGVKD. With 10 bases removed from V and 1 base from J, the gap between germline ends came to 8 bases. The CDR3 covers 11 residues. The CDR3 protein is CATGRSYEQYF. As DNA, the CDR3 is TGTGCCACCGGACGGTCCTACGAGCAGTACTTC.

This clonotype was detected a few times. This sequence joins TRBV30 and TRBJ1-1; D is ambiguous. This CDR3 contains 13 residues. Germline values: CDR1 GTSNPN, CDR2 SVGIG (reference sequence). Trimming took off 0 bases at V and 5 bases at J, with 10 bases between the two ends. Here the CDR3 reads CAWSVGSWTEAFF. The CDR3 DNA follows: TGTGCCTGGAGTGTGGGGTCGTGGACTGAAGCTTTCTTT.

This clonotype showed up many times. The chain joins TRBV2 to TRBJ2-2; D remains unclear. Germline assignment: CDR1 SNHLY and CDR2 FYNNEI. The CDR3 covers 14 residues. V was clipped by 6 bases and J by 8 bases, with 16 bases between them. CDR3 nucleotide sequence: TGTGCCAGCAGGCCGTTTGAAGAATCAGGGGAGCTGTTTTTT. This gives the protein CASRPFEESGELFF.

V and J are TRBV19 and TRBJ2-4; 7 bases line up with TRBD1. CDR3 length: 15 residues. CDR1 LNHDA and CDR2 SQIVND come from the germline V gene (reference sequence). V shed 7 bases, J shed 0 bases, and the junction held 6 bases outside the gene matches. The CDR3 nucleotides read TGTGCCAGTATGGGGGACAGACTAGCCAAAAACATTCAGTACTTC. Encoded protein: CASMGDRLAKNIQYF.

The sample holds a few counts of this clonotype. V usage is TRBV28 and J usage is TRBJ2-7; 7 positions agree with TRBD1. This CDR3 contains 14 residues. Germline V gene sequence: CDR1 MDHEN, CDR2 SYDVKM. The V gene end was trimmed by 5 bases and the J gene end by 2 bases; junction bases not matched to a gene: 6. This CDR3 reads CASSVWDRAYEQYF. DNA of the CDR3: TGTGCCAGCAGTGTCTGGGACAGAGCCTACGAGCAGTACTTC.

The CDR3 DNA reads TGTGCCAGCAGTTTATGGGGACAGAACACTGAAGCTTTCTTT. The encoded protein is CASSLWGQNTEAFF. V gene TRBV28 combines with J gene TRBJ1-1; tentative D call: TRBD1 (6 bases). The germline gives CDR1 MDHEN, CDR2 SYDVKM. V lost 0 bases and J lost 1, with 6 bases in between. This CDR3 spans 14 amino acids.

This clonotype was seen at least ten times. The chain joins TRBV20-1 to TRBJ1-1; D uncertain. V was shortened by 4 bases and J by 10 bases, with 7 bases between the two germline ends. The germline CDR1 and CDR2 sequences are DFQATT and SNEGSKA (reference sequence). The CDR3 runs to 9 residues. The CDR3 sequence is CSATRLAFF. DNA of the CDR3: TGCAGTGCTACGCGTCTAGCTTTCTTT.

This clonotype was observed a handful of times. The chain has TRBV5-6 and TRBJ2-1; no clear D. This CDR3 comprises 15 residues. The V and J ends lost 4 bases and 7 bases respectively, with 18 bases between them. Germline lookup yields CDR1 SGHDT and CDR2 YYEEEE. Here the CDR3 DNA reads TGTGCCAGCAGCCTTCAAACCTACCCTTATAATGAGCAGTTCTTC. Its protein is CASSLQTYPYNEQFF.

In this sample, this clonotype turned up a few times. The V call is TRBV20-1, the J call TRBJ2-7; TRBD1 might be the D (6 bases). The CDR3 contains 12 residues. The germline CDR1 and CDR2 sequences are DFQATT and SNEGSKA (reference sequence). Trimming took 3 bases from V and 9 from J, leaving 15 bases between them. The CDR3 DNA follows: TGCAGTGCTAGGTCACAGGGTAAGGGGCAGTACTTC. Translation: CSARSQGKGQYF.

The chain recombines TRBV7-2 with TRBJ2-7; tentatively, D is TRBD2 (6 bases). Germline CDR1 SGHTA, CDR2 FQGNSA. The CDR3 length is 14 residues. The germline V and J ends were trimmed by 3 bases and 2 bases, with 11 bases remaining between them. CDR3 bases: TGTGCCAGCAGCTTCTACGGGAGCACCTACGAGCAGTACTTC. Translating it yields CASSFYGSTYEQYF.

Ten or more counts support this clonotype. This rearrangement joins TRBV9 to TRBJ2-3, with TRBD1 identical over 7 bases. The junction had 17 bases not matched to a gene; V was cut back by 3 bases and J by 10 bases. Germline values: CDR1 SGDLS, CDR2 YYNGEE. The CDR3 runs to 16 residues. DNA of the CDR3: TGTGCCAGCAGCGCCGGGGACAGCCAAGGTGAGTGGGCGCAGTATTTT. Amino acid sequence: CASSAGDSQGEWAQYF.

The chain carries TRBV29-1 and TRBJ2-5; 8 bases fit TRBD1. This CDR3 contains 13 residues. J gave up 5 bases and V 7 bases, and 9 bases lay outside the gene matches. Germline CDR1 and CDR2: SQVTM and ANQGSEA. DNA for the CDR3: TGCAGCGCCCCGACAGGGGAGGTGGAGACCCAGTACTTC. Protein sequence: CSAPTGEVETQYF.

Written as DNA, the CDR3 is TGTGCCAGCAGCCAGGGTGAAGGACGGACTAACTATGGCTACACCTTC. Its translation: CASSQGEGRTNYGYTF. V and J are TRBV4-2 and TRBJ1-2; no definite D call. Per germline, CDR1 LGHNA and CDR2 YNFKEQ. Trimming removed 3 bases from V and 0 bases from J, with 14 bases in between. This CDR3 region has 16 residues.

J is TRBJ1-5 and V is TRBV6-2 or TRBV6-3, with TRBD1 as a possible D gene (5 bases). The germline CDR1 and CDR2 sequences are MNHEY and SVGEGT. CDR3 length: 16 amino acids. The V and J ends lost 5 bases and 6 bases respectively, with 20 bases between them. CDR3 residues: CASSPYPGRDVQPQHF. Here the CDR3 DNA reads TGTGCCAGCAGTCCCTATCCAGGCAGGGATGTTCAGCCCCAGCATTTT.

This chain uses TRBV9 with TRBJ1-2; 7 bases align to TRBD1. The germline gives CDR1 SGDLS, CDR2 YYNGEE. The CDR3 is made up of 15 amino acids. Losses at the gene ends were 0 bases for V and 5 bases for J; bases not matched to a gene: 7. In DNA, the CDR3 is TGTGCCAGCAGCGTAGGCCCGACAGGGTCTTATGGCTACACCTTC. It is translated as CASSVGPTGSYGYTF. The whole variable domain, filled in from reference TRBV9 and TRBJ1-2, reads DSGVTQTPKHLITATGQRVTLRCSPRSGDLSVYWYQQSLDQGLQFLIQYYNGEERAKGNILERFSAQQFPDLHSELNLSSLELGDSALYFCASSVGPTGSYGYTFGSGTRLTVV.

There are many counts of this clonotype. This CDR3 is CASRPGTAGNTIYF. DNA of the CDR3: TGTGCCAGCAGACCCGGGACGGCTGGAAACACCATATATTTT. V is TRBV3-1 and J is TRBJ1-3; tentative D call: TRBD1 (5 bases). CDR1 is LGHDT and CDR2 is YNNKEL in the germline V gene (reference sequence). Trimming pared 6 bases from V and 2 bases from J, leaving 11 bases between. This CDR3 region has 14 residues.